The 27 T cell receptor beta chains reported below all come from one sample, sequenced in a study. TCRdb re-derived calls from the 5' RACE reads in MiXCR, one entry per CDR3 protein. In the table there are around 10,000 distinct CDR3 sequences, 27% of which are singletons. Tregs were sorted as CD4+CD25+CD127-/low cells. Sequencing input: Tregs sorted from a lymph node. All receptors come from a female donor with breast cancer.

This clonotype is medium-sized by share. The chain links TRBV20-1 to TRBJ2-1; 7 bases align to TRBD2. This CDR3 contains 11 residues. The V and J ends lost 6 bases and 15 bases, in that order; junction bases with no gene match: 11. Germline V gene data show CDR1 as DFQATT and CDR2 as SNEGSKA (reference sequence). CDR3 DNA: TGCAGTGCCGAGAGTTATGGGAGGGGGTTCTTC. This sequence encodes CSAESYGRGFF.

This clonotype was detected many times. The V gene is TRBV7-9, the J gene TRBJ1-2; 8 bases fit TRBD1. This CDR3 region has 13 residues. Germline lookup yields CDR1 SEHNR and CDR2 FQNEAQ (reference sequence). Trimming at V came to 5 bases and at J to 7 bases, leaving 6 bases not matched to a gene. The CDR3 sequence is CASSARTGTGYTF. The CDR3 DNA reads TGTGCCAGCAGCGCGCGGACAGGGACTGGCTACACCTTC.

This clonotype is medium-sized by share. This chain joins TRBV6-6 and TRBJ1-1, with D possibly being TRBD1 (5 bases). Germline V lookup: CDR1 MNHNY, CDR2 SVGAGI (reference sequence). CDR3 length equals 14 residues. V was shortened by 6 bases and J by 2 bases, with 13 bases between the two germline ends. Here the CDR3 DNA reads TGTGCCAGCAGGACAGACAGACAAAACACTGAAGCTTTCTTT. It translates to CASRTDRQNTEAFF.

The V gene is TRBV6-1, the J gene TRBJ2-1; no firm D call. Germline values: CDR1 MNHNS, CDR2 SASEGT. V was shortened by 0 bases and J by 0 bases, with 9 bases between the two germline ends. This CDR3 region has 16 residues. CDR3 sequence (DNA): TGTGCCAGCAGTGAAGCGTCAGCGAGCTCCTACAATGAGCAGTTCTTC. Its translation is CASSEASASSYNEQFF.

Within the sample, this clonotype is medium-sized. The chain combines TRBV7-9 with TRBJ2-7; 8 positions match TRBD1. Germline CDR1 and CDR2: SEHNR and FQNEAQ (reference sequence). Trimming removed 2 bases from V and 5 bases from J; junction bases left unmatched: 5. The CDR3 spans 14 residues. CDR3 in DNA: TGTGCCAGCAGCTTAAGACAGGGGATGGACGAGCAGTACTTC. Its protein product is CASSLRQGMDEQYF.

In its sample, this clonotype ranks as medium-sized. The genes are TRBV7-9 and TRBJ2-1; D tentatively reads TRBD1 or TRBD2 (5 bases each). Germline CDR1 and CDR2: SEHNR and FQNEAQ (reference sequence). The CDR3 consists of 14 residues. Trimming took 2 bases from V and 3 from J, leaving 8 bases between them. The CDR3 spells CASSLRGGYNEQFF. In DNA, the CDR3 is TGTGCCAGCAGCTTACGTGGGGGCTACAATGAGCAGTTCTTC.

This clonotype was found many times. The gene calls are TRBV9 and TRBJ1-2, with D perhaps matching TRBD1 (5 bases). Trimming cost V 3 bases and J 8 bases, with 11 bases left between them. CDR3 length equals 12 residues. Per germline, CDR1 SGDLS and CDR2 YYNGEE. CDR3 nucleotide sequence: TGTGCCAGCAGCGGCCGGGACTGGGGCTACACCTTC. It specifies CASSGRDWGYTF.

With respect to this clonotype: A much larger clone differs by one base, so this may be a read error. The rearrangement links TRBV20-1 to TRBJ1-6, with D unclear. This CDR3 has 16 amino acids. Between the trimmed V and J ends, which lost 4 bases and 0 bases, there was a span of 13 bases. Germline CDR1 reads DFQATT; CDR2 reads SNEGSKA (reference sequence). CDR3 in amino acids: CSAKVQLSSYNSPLHF. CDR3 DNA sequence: TGCAGTGCTAAAGTACAGCTCAGCTCCTATAATTCACCCCTCCACTTT.

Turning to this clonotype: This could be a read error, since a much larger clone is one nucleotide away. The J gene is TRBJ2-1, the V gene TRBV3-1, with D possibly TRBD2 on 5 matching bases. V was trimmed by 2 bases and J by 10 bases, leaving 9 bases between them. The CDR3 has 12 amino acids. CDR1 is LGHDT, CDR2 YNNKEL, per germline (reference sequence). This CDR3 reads CASSQLGVEQFF. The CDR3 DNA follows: TGTGCCAGCAGCCAACTCGGGGTGGAGCAGTTCTTC.

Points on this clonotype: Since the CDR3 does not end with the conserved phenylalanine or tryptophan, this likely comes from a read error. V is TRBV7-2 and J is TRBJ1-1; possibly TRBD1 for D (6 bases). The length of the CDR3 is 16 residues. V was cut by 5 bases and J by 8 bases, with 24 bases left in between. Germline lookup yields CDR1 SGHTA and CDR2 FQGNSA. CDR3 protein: CASSQTGREGGTEAFL. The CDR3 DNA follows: TGTGCCAGCAGCCAAACAGGGCGGGAAGGTGGCACCGAAGCTTTCCTT.

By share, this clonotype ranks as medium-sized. The CDR3 reads CASSSLDRSSGNTIYF. In DNA, the CDR3 is TGCGCCAGCAGCTCCCTGGACCGTTCCTCTGGAAACACCATATATTTT. This chain connects TRBV5-1 to TRBJ1-3; D not resolved. Looked up from germline, CDR1 is SGHRS and CDR2 is YFSETQ. V was clipped by 3 bases and J by 0 bases, with 13 bases between them. The CDR3 has 16 amino acids.

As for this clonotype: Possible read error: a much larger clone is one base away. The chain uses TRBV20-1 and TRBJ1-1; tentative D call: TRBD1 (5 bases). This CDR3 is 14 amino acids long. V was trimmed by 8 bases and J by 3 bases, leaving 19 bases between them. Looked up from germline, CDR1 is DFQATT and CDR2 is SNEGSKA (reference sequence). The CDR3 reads CSPGSGAMYTEAFF. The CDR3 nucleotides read TGCAGTCCTGGATCCGGGGCAATGTACACTGAAGCTTTCTTT.

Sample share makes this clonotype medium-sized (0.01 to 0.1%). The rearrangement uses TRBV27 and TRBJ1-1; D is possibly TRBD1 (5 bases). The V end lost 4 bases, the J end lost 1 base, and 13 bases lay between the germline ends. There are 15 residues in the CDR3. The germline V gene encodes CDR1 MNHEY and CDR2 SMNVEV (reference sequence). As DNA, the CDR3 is TGTGCCAGCAGTTCCCCCCGCGGGGCGAACACTGAAGCTTTCTTT. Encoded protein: CASSSPRGANTEAFF.

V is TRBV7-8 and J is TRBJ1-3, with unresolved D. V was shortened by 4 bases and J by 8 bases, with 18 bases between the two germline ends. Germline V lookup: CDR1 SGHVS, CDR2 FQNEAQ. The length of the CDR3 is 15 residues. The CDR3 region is CASSSLLEGGDTIYF. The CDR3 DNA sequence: TGTGCCAGCAGCTCCCTGCTAGAGGGAGGAGACACCATATATTTT.

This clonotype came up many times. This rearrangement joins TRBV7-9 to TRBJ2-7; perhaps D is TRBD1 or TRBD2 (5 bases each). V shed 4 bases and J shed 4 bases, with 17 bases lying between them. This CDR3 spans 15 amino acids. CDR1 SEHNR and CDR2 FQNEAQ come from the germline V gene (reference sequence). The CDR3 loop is CASSWALQGAYEQYF. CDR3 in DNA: TGTGCCAGCAGCTGGGCCCTCCAGGGAGCTTACGAGCAGTACTTC. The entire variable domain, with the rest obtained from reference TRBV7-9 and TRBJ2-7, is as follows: DTGVSQNPRHKITKRGQNVTFRCDPISEHNRLYWYRQTLGQGPEFLTYFQNEAQLEKSRLLSDRFSAERPKGSFSTLEIQRTEQGDSAMYLCASSWALQGAYEQYFGPGTRLTVT.

The chain's CDR3 is CASSIGQHSYNEQFF. The DNA for the CDR3 is TGTGCCAGTAGTATAGGACAGCACTCCTACAATGAGCAGTTCTTC. The chain carries TRBV19 and TRBJ2-1; perhaps TRBD1 as D (5 bases). The CDR3 loop spans 15 amino acids. CDR1 and CDR2 from the germline V gene are LNHDA and SQIVND (reference sequence). Trimming shortened V by 1 base and J by 0 bases, and 7 bases separated the two germline ends. The full variable domain, with the rest looked up from reference TRBV19 and TRBJ2-1, is DGGITQSPKYLFRKEGQNVTLSCEQNLNHDAMYWYRQDPGQGLRLIYYSQIVNDFQKGDIAEGYSVSREKKESFPLTVTSAQKNPTAFYLCASSIGQHSYNEQFFGPGTRLTVL.

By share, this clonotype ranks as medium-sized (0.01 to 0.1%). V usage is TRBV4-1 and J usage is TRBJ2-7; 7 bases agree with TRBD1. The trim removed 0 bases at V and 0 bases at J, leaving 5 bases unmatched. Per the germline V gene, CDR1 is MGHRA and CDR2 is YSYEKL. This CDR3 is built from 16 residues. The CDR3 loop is CASSQDQGQTSYEQYF. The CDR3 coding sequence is TGCGCCAGCAGCCAAGACCAGGGACAGACCTCCTACGAGCAGTACTTC.

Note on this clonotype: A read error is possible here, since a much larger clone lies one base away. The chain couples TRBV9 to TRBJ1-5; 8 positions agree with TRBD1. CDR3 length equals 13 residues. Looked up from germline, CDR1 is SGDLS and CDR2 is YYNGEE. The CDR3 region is CASGTGRGQPRHF. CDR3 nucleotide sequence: TGTGCCAGCGGGACAGGTCGAGGACAGCCCCGGCATTTT.

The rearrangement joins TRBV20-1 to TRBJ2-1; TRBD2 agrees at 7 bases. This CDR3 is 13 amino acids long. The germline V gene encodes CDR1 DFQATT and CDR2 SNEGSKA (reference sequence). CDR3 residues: CRPERGSYNEQFF. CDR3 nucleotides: TGCAGGCCCGAGCGGGGCTCCTACAATGAGCAGTTCTTC.

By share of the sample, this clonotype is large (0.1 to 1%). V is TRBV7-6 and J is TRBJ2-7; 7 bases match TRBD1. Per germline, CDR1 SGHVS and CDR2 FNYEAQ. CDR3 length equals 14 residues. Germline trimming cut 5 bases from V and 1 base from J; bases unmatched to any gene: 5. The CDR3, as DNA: TGTGCCAGCAGCCCTAGGGACAGTTCCTACGAGCAGTACTTC. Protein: CASSPRDSSYEQYF.

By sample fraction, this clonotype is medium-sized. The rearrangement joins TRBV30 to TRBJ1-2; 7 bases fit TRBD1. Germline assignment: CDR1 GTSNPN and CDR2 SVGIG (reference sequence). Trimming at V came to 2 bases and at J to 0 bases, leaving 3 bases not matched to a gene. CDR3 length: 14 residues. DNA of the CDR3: TGTGCCTGGAGTCCCACAGGGGCTAACTATGGCTACACCTTC. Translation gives CAWSPTGANYGYTF.

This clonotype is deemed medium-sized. The CDR3 is CASSQARLAVNEQFF. The CDR3 coding sequence is TGCGCCAGCAGCCAAGCGAGACTAGCGGTCAATGAGCAGTTCTTC. This rearrangement joins TRBV4-1 to TRBJ2-1; 9 positions match TRBD2. Germline CDR1 reads MGHRA; CDR2 reads YSYEKL. The CDR3 consists of 15 residues. The trim removed 1 base at V and 6 bases at J, leaving 4 bases unmatched.

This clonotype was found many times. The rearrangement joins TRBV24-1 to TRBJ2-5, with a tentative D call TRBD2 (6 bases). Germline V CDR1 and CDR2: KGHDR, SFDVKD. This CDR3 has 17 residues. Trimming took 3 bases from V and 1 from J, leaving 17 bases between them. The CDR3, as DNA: TGTGCCACCAGTGATCTCGATAGCGGAGGAGGCCAAGAGACCCAGTACTTC. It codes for CATSDLDSGGGQETQYF.

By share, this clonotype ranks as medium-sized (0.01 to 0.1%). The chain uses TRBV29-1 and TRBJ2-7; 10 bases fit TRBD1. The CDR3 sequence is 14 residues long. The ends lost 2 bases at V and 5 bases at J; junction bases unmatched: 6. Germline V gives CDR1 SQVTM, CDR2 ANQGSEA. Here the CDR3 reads CSVETRDRGNEQYF. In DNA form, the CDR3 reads TGCAGCGTTGAAACACGGGACAGGGGAAACGAGCAGTACTTC.

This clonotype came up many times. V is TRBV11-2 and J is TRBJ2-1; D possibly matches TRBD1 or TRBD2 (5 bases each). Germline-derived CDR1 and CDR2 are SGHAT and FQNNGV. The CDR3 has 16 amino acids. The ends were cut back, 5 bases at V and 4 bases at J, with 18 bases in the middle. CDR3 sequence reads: CASSRTRDLRYNEQFF. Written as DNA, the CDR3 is TGTGCCAGCAGCCGGACCCGGGACCTCAGGTACAATGAGCAGTTCTTC.

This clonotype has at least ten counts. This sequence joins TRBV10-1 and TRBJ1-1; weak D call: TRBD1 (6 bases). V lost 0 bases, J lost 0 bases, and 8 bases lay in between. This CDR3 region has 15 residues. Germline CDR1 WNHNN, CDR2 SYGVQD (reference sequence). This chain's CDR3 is CASSESGALNTEAFF. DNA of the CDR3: TGCGCCAGCAGTGAGTCGGGGGCCCTGAACACTGAAGCTTTCTTT.

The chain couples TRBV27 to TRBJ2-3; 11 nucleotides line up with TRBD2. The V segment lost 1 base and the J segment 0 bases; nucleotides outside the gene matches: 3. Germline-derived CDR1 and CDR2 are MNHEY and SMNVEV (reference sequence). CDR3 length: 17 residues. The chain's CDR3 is CASSLLGLAASTDTQYF. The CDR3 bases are TGTGCCAGCAGTTTATTGGGACTAGCGGCTAGCACAGATACGCAGTATTTT.